A single sample is the source of the 27 T cell receptor beta chains below, sequenced in a study of T cell changes during pregnancy in multiple sclerosis. Clones were read by immunoSEQ multiplex PCR, and TCRdb kept only the in-frame ones, dropping some. The sample yields tens of thousands of clones, roughly 89% seen once. This sample comprised CD8+ T cells from peripheral blood mononuclear cells, obtained in the second trimester of pregnancy. All receptors derive from a female donor with multiple sclerosis, enrolled in a pregnancy study.

This chain links TRBV19 with TRBJ1-5; 11 positions match TRBD1. V lost 5 bases, J lost 8 bases, and 8 bases stayed unmatched. The CDR3 spans 15 residues. Germline V gives CDR1 LNHDA, CDR2 SQIVND (reference sequence). Here the CDR3 reads CASSSFGGQGEPQHF. As DNA, the CDR3 is TGTGCCAGTAGTTCATTTGGGGGACAGGGGGAGCCCCAGCATTTT.

The CDR3 coding sequence is TGTGCCAGCAGCTTAGCGAGAACCCGGGGTTCTCCCGAGCAGTACTTC. It encodes CASSLARTRGSPEQYF. The J gene is TRBJ2-7, the V gene TRBV7-9; D is perhaps TRBD2 (5 bases). V shed 0 bases and J shed 6 bases, with 18 bases lying between them. Per the germline V gene, CDR1 is SEHNR and CDR2 is FQNEAQ (reference sequence). The CDR3 extends over 16 amino acids.

The gene calls are TRBV7-8 and TRBJ1-3; no firm D call. The germline CDR1 and CDR2 sequences are SGHVS and FQNEAQ. Trimming took off 0 bases at V and 0 bases at J, with 6 bases between the two ends. The CDR3 has 15 residues. CDR3 nucleotides: TGTGCCAGCAGCTTAGCAACCAGCTCTGGAAACACCATATATTTT. Translation: CASSLATSSGNTIYF.

The rearrangement uses TRBV19 and TRBJ2-1; unclear D gene. CDR1 and CDR2 from the germline V gene are LNHDA and SQIVND (reference sequence). The V gene lost 5 bases and the J gene lost 5 bases, with 7 bases spanning the gap. The CDR3 extends over 12 amino acids. CDR3: CASSSSNNEQFF. The CDR3 DNA follows: TGTGCCAGTAGTTCTAGTAACAATGAGCAGTTCTTC.

This chain connects TRBV6-5 to TRBJ1-5; a weak D match, TRBD1 (6 bases). CDR3 length equals 14 residues. CDR1 and CDR2 from the germline V gene are MNHEY and SVGAGI. V lost 5 bases to trimming and J lost 7 bases, with 15 bases between them. CDR3 coding DNA: TGTGCCAGCAGTCTTGGACAGAGTATCCAGCCCCAGCATTTT. This gives the protein CASSLGQSIQPQHF.

This chain joins TRBV6-5 and TRBJ2-3; D gene uncertain. The CDR3 consists of 14 residues. In germline, CDR1 is MNHEY, CDR2 SVGAGI. Trimming pared 7 bases from V and 0 bases from J, leaving 11 bases between. As DNA, the CDR3 is TGTGCCAGCAATCTGGGCAGTAGCACAGATACGCAGTATTTT. Its protein product is CASNLGSSTDTQYF.

This chain links TRBV27 with TRBJ1-2; D unclear. This CDR3 has 15 amino acids. Trimming left V 3 bases short and J 2 bases short, with 13 bases between. Per germline, CDR1 MNHEY and CDR2 SMNVEV (reference sequence). CDR3 coding DNA: TGTGCCAGCAGTTTCTTGCCAGGAATAAACTATGGCTACACCTTC. Residues: CASSFLPGINYGYTF.

This chain's CDR3 is CASSQDIFGHNQPQHF. CDR3 DNA sequence: TGCGCCAGCAGCCAAGATATTTTTGGCCACAATCAGCCCCAGCATTTT. The chain uses TRBV4-1 and TRBJ1-5; no firm D call. The CDR3 spans 16 residues. V lost 0 bases, J lost 3 bases, and 12 bases lay in between. Germline values: CDR1 MGHRA, CDR2 YSYEKL.

The chain employs TRBV27 and TRBJ2-3; 11 bases match TRBD1. This CDR3 is 16 amino acids long. With 7 bases clipped from V and 2 bases from J, the junction kept 8 bases outside the gene matches. Germline V lookup: CDR1 MNHEY, CDR2 SMNVEV (reference sequence). Written as DNA, the CDR3 is TGTGCCAGCACCTTAGGGACAGGGGGTGTCACAGATACGCAGTATTTT. Encoded protein: CASTLGTGGVTDTQYF.

The chain carries TRBV6-1 and TRBJ2-1; 8 nucleotides line up with TRBD2. This CDR3 contains 14 residues. CDR1 and CDR2 from the germline V gene are MNHNS and SASEGT. Unmatched junction bases numbered 3, after V lost 3 bases and J lost 5 bases. The CDR3 loop is CASSDTSGNNEQFF. CDR3 DNA sequence: TGTGCCAGCAGTGACACTAGCGGTAACAATGAGCAGTTCTTC.

The rearrangement joins TRBV5-1 to TRBJ2-1; 7 bases match TRBD2. Germline values: CDR1 SGHRS, CDR2 YFSETQ. The CDR3 covers 17 residues. J gave up 4 bases and V 4 bases, and 14 bases lay outside the gene matches. CDR3 loop: CASSIIGSGGSYNEQFF. The CDR3 nucleotides are TGCGCCAGCAGCATCATCGGGTCGGGCGGGAGTTACAATGAGCAGTTCTTC.

The V gene is TRBV6-6, the J gene TRBJ1-2; 7 bases fit TRBD1. With 0 bases clipped from V and 4 bases from J, the junction kept 5 bases outside the gene matches. Germline V lookup: CDR1 MNHNY, CDR2 SVGAGI (reference sequence). This CDR3 is 15 amino acids long. The CDR3: CASSYSTGQIYGYTF. In DNA form, the CDR3 reads TGTGCCAGCAGTTACTCGACGGGACAGATCTATGGCTACACCTTC.

V gene TRBV27 combines with J gene TRBJ2-5, with 13 bases matching TRBD2. The trim removed 5 bases at V and 1 base at J, leaving 10 bases unmatched. Germline CDR1 MNHEY, CDR2 SMNVEV (reference sequence). This CDR3 has 18 residues. CDR3 nucleotide sequence: TGTGCCAGCAGTCCATGGACTAGCGGGAGAGGGAGCCAAGAGACCCAGTACTTC. It translates to CASSPWTSGRGSQETQYF.

The chain couples TRBV27 to TRBJ2-7, with D perhaps matching TRBD1 (6 bases). The CDR3 has 14 residues. Trimming left V 6 bases short and J 3 bases short, with 15 bases between. In germline, CDR1 is MNHEY, CDR2 SMNVEV (reference sequence). The CDR3: CASSSVGGDYEQYF. The CDR3 DNA sequence: TGTGCCAGCAGCTCCGTTGGGGGCGACTACGAGCAGTACTTC.

The V and J genes are TRBV7-6 and TRBJ2-7; possible D gene TRBD2, 6 bases. The ends were cut back, 5 bases at V and 5 bases at J, with 13 bases in the middle. The CDR3 is 13 residues long. Germline assignment: CDR1 SGHVS and CDR2 FNYEAQ. The CDR3 region has the DNA TGTGCCAGCAGCCTCGACGGGGGAAACGAGCAGTACTTC. This translates into CASSLDGGNEQYF.

The V gene is TRBV11-1, the J gene TRBJ2-2, with D perhaps matching TRBD1 (6 bases). This CDR3 comprises 16 residues. V was pared by 6 bases and J by 5 bases, with 19 bases between. Germline-derived CDR1 and CDR2 are SGHAT and FQDESV (reference sequence). The CDR3 loop is CASSRGTLRPTGELFF. The CDR3 DNA is TGTGCCAGCAGTCGTGGGACATTAAGACCTACCGGGGAGCTGTTTTTT.

CDR3 sequence reads: CSVEGAGTSGDYEQYF. The CDR3 DNA reads TGCAGCGTTGAAGGGGCCGGGACTAGCGGGGATTACGAGCAGTACTTC. V gene TRBV29-1 combines with J gene TRBJ2-7; 13 bases match TRBD2. The CDR3 contains 16 residues. After removal of 1 base from V and 4 bases from J, the junction contained 7 bases not matched to a gene. Germline V gene lookup returns CDR1 SQVTM and CDR2 ANQGSEA.

J is TRBJ2-3 and V is TRBV29-1; D may be TRBD2 (6 bases). Trimming shortened V by 6 bases and J by 5 bases, and 9 bases separated the two germline ends. This CDR3 is 11 amino acids long. The germline gives CDR1 SQVTM, CDR2 ANQGSEA. DNA of the CDR3: TGCAGCGTCCTCGGGGGAGATACGCAGTATTTT. The encoded protein is CSVLGGDTQYF.

The sample holds one count of this clone. The chain links TRBV10-3 to TRBJ2-7; tentative D call: TRBD1 (7 bases). This CDR3 region has 13 residues. Trimming removed 10 bases at V and 2 bases at J, with 15 bases between. The germline V gene has CDR1 ENHRY and CDR2 SYGVKD. The chain's CDR3 is CATRGDSTYEQYF. In DNA form, the CDR3 reads TGTGCCACCAGGGGGGACAGCACCTACGAGCAGTACTTC.

This chain connects TRBV5-4 to TRBJ1-1; no firm D call. The CDR3 has 14 amino acids. Trimming pared 0 bases from V and 2 bases from J, leaving 8 bases between. Germline V CDR1 and CDR2: SGHNT, YYREEE (reference sequence). The CDR3 region has the DNA TGTGCCAGCAGCTTGGAACGGGGAAACACTGAAGCTTTCTTT. It is translated as CASSLERGNTEAFF.

V is TRBV4-1 and J is TRBJ2-5; D is ambiguous. Germline V gives CDR1 MGHRA, CDR2 YSYEKL. The CDR3 covers 16 residues. Trimming stripped 4 bases from V and 0 bases from J, with 15 bases between. Written as DNA, the CDR3 is TGCGCCAGCAGCCGAGACAAACAGCTGTACCAAGAGACCCAGTACTTC. Protein: CASSRDKQLYQETQYF.

This clone was seen once. The rearrangement joins TRBV6-1 to TRBJ1-1; D remains ambiguous. CDR1 and CDR2 from the germline V gene are MNHNS and SASEGT. This CDR3 region has 15 residues. The V end was cut by 4 bases, the J end by 1 base, with 13 bases between. The CDR3 sequence: CASSAQEGENTEAFF. CDR3 nucleotides: TGTGCCAGCAGTGCCCAGGAGGGAGAGAACACTGAAGCTTTCTTT.

V usage is TRBV30 and J usage is TRBJ1-5; D is uncertain. This CDR3 contains 18 residues. Between the trimmed V and J ends, which lost 1 base and 0 bases, there was a span of 19 bases. Germline-derived CDR1 and CDR2 are GTSNPN and SVGIG (reference sequence). The CDR3 here is CAWSGSVVTGYSNQPQHF. For the CDR3, the DNA is TGTGCCTGGAGTGGCTCGGTGGTTACGGGTTATAGCAATCAGCCCCAGCATTTT.

In its sample, this clone is medium-sized. CDR3 amino acids: CASSQDRRIFAFF. The CDR3 DNA sequence: TGTGCCAGCAGCCAAGATCGCAGGATTTTTGCTTTCTTT. V usage is TRBV4-2 and J usage is TRBJ1-1; D unclear. V was pared by 0 bases and J by 11 bases, with 13 bases between. The CDR3 spans 13 residues. Germline V gene lookup returns CDR1 LGHNA and CDR2 YNFKEQ.

V is TRBV30 and J is TRBJ2-7, with 8 bases aligning to TRBD1. J gave up 3 bases and V 5 bases, and 9 bases lay outside the gene matches. The CDR3 contains 14 residues. Germline lookup yields CDR1 GTSNPN and CDR2 SVGIG (reference sequence). Here the CDR3 reads CAWEIGTGSYEQYF. Written as DNA, the CDR3 is TGTGCCTGGGAAATCGGGACAGGTAGCTACGAGCAGTACTTC.

The rearrangement links TRBV2 to TRBJ2-1; TRBD1 agrees at 11 bases. The CDR3 length is 15 residues. CDR1 and CDR2 from the germline V gene are SNHLY and FYNNEI. Trimming at V came to 5 bases and at J to 4 bases, leaving 4 bases not matched to a gene. The CDR3 reads CASSQGQGVYNEQFF. In DNA form, the CDR3 reads TGTGCCAGCAGTCAGGGACAGGGGGTTTACAATGAGCAGTTCTTC.

This clone was counted once. V and J are TRBV27 and TRBJ2-7, with TRBD2 matching over 10 bases. Trimming at V came to 4 bases and at J to 5 bases, leaving 8 bases not matched to a gene. This CDR3 is built from 15 residues. Germline V lookup: CDR1 MNHEY, CDR2 SMNVEV (reference sequence). CDR3 DNA: TGTGCCAGCAGTTGGTCCCTAGCGGGAGTGAACGAGCAGTACTTC. Its protein is CASSWSLAGVNEQYF.